The rows below give T cell receptor beta chains drawn from one sample of a study of T cells in Graves' hyperthyroidism and ophthalmopathy. Using its own MiXCR run on the multiplex PCR reads, TCRdb lists one record per CDR3 protein. The sample comprises about 840,000 distinct CDR3 sequences, roughly 40% of which are singletons, and about 9% rests with the top ten. Sequenced: blood. The source of these receptors is a man between 18 and 29 years old with Graves' hyperthyroidism. The CDR3 runs from the conserved cysteine through the conserved F or W. A D gene is named only where the DNA matches it firmly. A clone size is listed for some rows: how often the clone was seen (once, few, many), or a class if it is expanded.

clone_size: -
j_call: TRBJ1-6
v_call: TRBV5-1
d_call: -
cdr3_aa: CASSLEEEGNSPLHF
cdr3_nt: TGCGCCAGCAGCTTGGAAGAAGAGGGTAATTCACCCCTCCACTTT

clone_size: few
j_call: TRBJ2-5
v_call: TRBV9
d_call: TRBD2
cdr3_aa: CASSVVAGGGETQYF
cdr3_nt: TGTGCCAGCAGCGTCGTAGCGGGAGGGGGAGAGACCCAGTACTTC

clone_size: once
j_call: TRBJ2-7
v_call: TRBV7-2
d_call: -
cdr3_aa: CASSYEGLPYEQYF
cdr3_nt: TGTGCCAGCAGTTACGAGGGTCTACCCTACGAGCAGTACTTC

clone_size: -
j_call: TRBJ2-7
v_call: TRBV7-9
d_call: TRBD1
cdr3_aa: CASSLKSGGEQYF
cdr3_nt: TGTGCCAGCAGCTTAAAATCAGGGGGCGAGCAGTACTTC

clone_size: -
j_call: TRBJ2-7
v_call: TRBV7-2
d_call: TRBD1
cdr3_aa: CATARDRVAEQYF
cdr3_nt: TGTGCCACCGCCCGGGACAGGGTCGCCGAGCAGTACTTC

clone_size: few
j_call: TRBJ2-7
v_call: TRBV7-9
d_call: TRBD2
cdr3_aa: CASSLIAGLAGAWPYEQYF
cdr3_nt: TGTGCCAGCAGCTTAATCGCAGGACTAGCGGGAGCTTGGCCCTACGAGCAGTACTTC

clone_size: -
j_call: TRBJ2-7
v_call: TRBV18
d_call: -
cdr3_aa: CASSPGRTSDEQYF
cdr3_nt: TGTGCCAGCTCACCGGGACGGACTTCGGACGAGCAGTACTTC

clone_size: many
j_call: TRBJ2-7
v_call: TRBV7-2
d_call: -
cdr3_aa: CASSFSRGVDEQYF
cdr3_nt: TGTGCCAGCAGCTTCAGTCGAGGGGTCGACGAGCAGTACTTC

clone_size: -
j_call: TRBJ2-5
v_call: TRBV27
d_call: TRBD2
cdr3_aa: CASSPNSGRRETQYF
cdr3_nt: TGTGCCAGCAGTCCGAATAGCGGGAGACGAGAGACCCAGTACTTC

clone_size: many
j_call: TRBJ2-5
v_call: TRBV29-1
d_call: -
cdr3_aa: CSVEEETQYF
cdr3_nt: TGCAGCGTTGAGGAGGAGACCCAGTACTTC

clone_size: many
j_call: TRBJ1-5
v_call: TRBV12-3/TRBV12-4
d_call: TRBD1
cdr3_aa: CASSAGGRQPQHF
cdr3_nt: TGTGCCAGCAGTGCAGGGGGCCGTCAGCCCCAGCATTTT

clone_size: -
j_call: TRBJ2-5
v_call: TRBV7-9
d_call: TRBD2
cdr3_aa: CASSSEREGAQYF
cdr3_nt: TGTGCCAGCAGCTCAGAGCGGGAGGGCGCCCAGTACTTC

clone_size: -
j_call: TRBJ2-5
v_call: TRBV4-3
d_call: -
cdr3_aa: CASSQERVRFQETQYF
cdr3_nt: TGCGCCAGCAGCCAAGAAAGGGTACGATTCCAAGAGACCCAGTACTTC

clone_size: -
j_call: TRBJ1-1
v_call: TRBV7-8
d_call: -
cdr3_aa: CASSLEIFRGGGEAFF
cdr3_nt: TGTGCCAGCAGCTTAGAGATTTTTAGGGGAGGAGGTGAAGCTTTCTTT

clone_size: few
j_call: TRBJ1-1
v_call: TRBV2
d_call: -
cdr3_aa: CASRAAPNTEAFF
cdr3_nt: TGTGCCAGCAGGGCCGCACCAAACACTGAAGCTTTCTTT

clone_size: many
j_call: TRBJ2-2
v_call: TRBV9
d_call: -
cdr3_aa: CASSVGKTGELFF
cdr3_nt: TGTGCCAGCAGCGTAGGCAAGACCGGGGAGCTGTTTTTT

clone_size: few
j_call: TRBJ1-1
v_call: TRBV4-1
d_call: -
cdr3_aa: CASSSAGSSTEAFF
cdr3_nt: TGCGCCAGCAGCTCGGCCGGGAGCTCCACTGAAGCTTTCTTT

clone_size: -
j_call: TRBJ2-5
v_call: TRBV9
d_call: -
cdr3_aa: CASSPPDGSETQYF
cdr3_nt: TGTGCCAGCTCACCCCCGGACGGATCAGAGACCCAGTACTTC

clone_size: many
j_call: TRBJ2-7
v_call: TRBV7-2
d_call: -
cdr3_aa: CASSFLGSVHEQYF
cdr3_nt: TGTGCCAGCAGCTTCCTCGGGAGCGTCCACGAGCAGTACTTC

clone_size: many
j_call: TRBJ2-7
v_call: TRBV24-1
d_call: -
cdr3_aa: CATSDPHTDEQYF
cdr3_nt: TGTGCCACCAGTGACCCCCATACGGACGAGCAGTACTTC

clone_size: once
j_call: TRBJ1-3
v_call: TRBV11-2
d_call: TRBD1
cdr3_aa: CASSPPGQGSHGNTIYF
cdr3_nt: TGTGCCAGCAGCCCCCCGGGACAGGGGAGCCACGGAAACACCATATATTTT

clone_size: many
j_call: TRBJ1-4
v_call: TRBV7-8
d_call: -
cdr3_aa: CASSLSATNSEKLFF
cdr3_nt: TGTGCCAGCAGCTTATCGGCCACTAATTCGGAAAAACTGTTTTTT

clone_size: -
j_call: TRBJ1-4
v_call: TRBV24-1
d_call: TRBD1
cdr3_aa: CATSDLGTGGQETNEKLFF
cdr3_nt: TGTGCCACCAGTGATTTGGGGACAGGGGGCCAGGAGACTAATGAAAAACTGTTTTTT

clone_size: -
j_call: TRBJ2-7
v_call: TRBV29-1
d_call: -
cdr3_aa: CSVEDSSPYEQYF
cdr3_nt: TGCAGCGTTGAAGATAGCTCCCCCTACGAGCAGTACTTC

clone_size: few
j_call: TRBJ1-1
v_call: TRBV7-2
d_call: TRBD1
cdr3_aa: CASTTAGTENTEAFF
cdr3_nt: TGTGCCAGCACCACCGCCGGGACAGAGAACACTGAAGCTTTCTTT

clone_size: -
j_call: TRBJ2-5
v_call: TRBV4-1
d_call: TRBD2
cdr3_aa: CASSQDPPAGLQETQYF
cdr3_nt: TGCGCCAGCAGCCAAGATCCCCCAGCGGGGCTCCAAGAGACCCAGTACTTC

clone_size: -
j_call: TRBJ2-3
v_call: TRBV7-3
d_call: -
cdr3_aa: CASSLGAIGTQYF
cdr3_nt: TGTGCCAGCTCCTTAGGAGCGATTGGCACGCAGTATTTT

clone_size: few
j_call: TRBJ1-3
v_call: TRBV7-9
d_call: -
cdr3_aa: CASTISVEGMGGNTIYF
cdr3_nt: TGTGCCAGCACAATATCGGTCGAGGGGATGGGTGGAAACACCATATATTTT

clone_size: many
j_call: TRBJ1-6
v_call: TRBV10-2
d_call: -
cdr3_aa: CASSEWSSYNSPLHF
cdr3_nt: TGCGCCAGCAGTGAGTGGAGCTCCTATAATTCACCCCTCCACTTT

clone_size: -
j_call: TRBJ1-2
v_call: TRBV20-1
d_call: -
cdr3_aa: CSARDRAAIDYGYTF
cdr3_nt: TGCAGTGCTAGAGATCGGGCGGCGATAGACTATGGCTACACCTTC

clone_size: few
j_call: TRBJ2-7
v_call: TRBV6-6
d_call: -
cdr3_aa: CASSYVPPNEQYF
cdr3_nt: TGTGCCAGCAGTTACGTCCCCCCCAACGAGCAGTACTTC

clone_size: -
j_call: TRBJ1-3
v_call: TRBV7-2
d_call: TRBD1
cdr3_aa: CASSAFSQGSRNTIYF
cdr3_nt: TGTGCCAGCAGCGCATTCTCACAGGGGTCGAGAAACACCATATATTTT

clone_size: many
j_call: TRBJ1-3
v_call: TRBV15
d_call: -
cdr3_aa: CATSRGLSGNTIYF
cdr3_nt: TGTGCCACCAGCCGGGGGCTATCTGGAAACACCATATATTTT

clone_size: few
j_call: TRBJ2-7
v_call: TRBV2
d_call: -
cdr3_aa: CANQLEEEQYF
cdr3_nt: TGTGCCAACCAACTGGAGGAAGAGCAGTACTTC

clone_size: -
j_call: TRBJ2-3
v_call: TRBV25-1
d_call: -
cdr3_aa: CASSHSLDTQYF
cdr3_nt: TGTGCCAGCAGCCACTCATTGGATACGCAGTATTTT

clone_size: -
j_call: TRBJ2-7
v_call: TRBV6-6
d_call: TRBD1
cdr3_aa: CASSARGGSSYEQYF
cdr3_nt: TGTGCCAGCAGTGCCCGAGGGGGCAGTTCCTACGAGCAGTACTTC

clone_size: -
j_call: TRBJ1-1
v_call: TRBV25-1
d_call: -
cdr3_aa: CASSFPGHLGTEAFF
cdr3_nt: TGTGCCAGCAGTTTTCCAGGGCACCTGGGCACTGAAGCTTTCTTT

clone_size: -
j_call: TRBJ2-5
v_call: TRBV7-9
d_call: -
cdr3_aa: CASFRDYQETQYF
cdr3_nt: TGTGCCAGTTTCCGGGACTACCAAGAGACCCAGTACTTC

clone_size: -
j_call: TRBJ1-6
v_call: TRBV6-5
d_call: TRBD1
cdr3_aa: CASRTDRDRSPLHF
cdr3_nt: TGTGCCAGCAGAACGGACAGGGACCGATCACCCCTCCACTTT

clone_size: few
j_call: TRBJ1-1
v_call: TRBV12-3/TRBV12-4
d_call: -
cdr3_aa: CASTISGNTEAFF
cdr3_nt: TGTGCCAGCACCATATCCGGGAACACTGAAGCTTTCTTT

clone_size: many
j_call: TRBJ2-5
v_call: TRBV2
d_call: -
cdr3_aa: CASRAGTETQYF
cdr3_nt: TGTGCCAGCAGGGCCGGGACAGAGACCCAGTACTTC

clone_size: many
j_call: TRBJ1-1
v_call: TRBV25-1
d_call: -
cdr3_aa: CASSGPQGNTEAFF
cdr3_nt: TGTGCCAGCAGTGGCCCTCAGGGTAACACTGAAGCTTTCTTT

clone_size: -
j_call: TRBJ1-1
v_call: TRBV2
d_call: -
cdr3_aa: CASSSYGRANTEAFF
cdr3_nt: TGTGCCAGCAGTTCTTACGGCCGGGCGAACACTGAAGCTTTCTTT

clone_size: -
j_call: TRBJ2-1
v_call: TRBV7-9
d_call: -
cdr3_aa: CASSVLEYGEQFF
cdr3_nt: TGTGCCAGCAGCGTACTAGAATACGGTGAGCAGTTCTTC

clone_size: -
j_call: TRBJ2-7
v_call: TRBV6-5
d_call: -
cdr3_aa: CASSYSGSEYEQYF
cdr3_nt: TGTGCCAGCAGTTACTCGGGAAGTGAGTACGAGCAGTACTTC

clone_size: few
j_call: TRBJ2-5
v_call: TRBV12-3/TRBV12-4
d_call: TRBD2
cdr3_aa: CASSTSGRAKTQYF
cdr3_nt: TGTGCCAGCAGCACTAGCGGGAGGGCCAAGACCCAGTACTTC

clone_size: many
j_call: TRBJ1-4
v_call: TRBV7-9
d_call: TRBD1
cdr3_aa: CASSLPRQGAEKLFF
cdr3_nt: TGTGCCAGCAGCTTACCCAGACAGGGGGCGGAAAAACTGTTTTTT

clone_size: few
j_call: TRBJ2-7
v_call: TRBV20-1
d_call: TRBD1
cdr3_aa: CSASSAGGEQYF
cdr3_nt: TGCAGTGCTAGTAGCGCAGGGGGTGAGCAGTACTTC

clone_size: few
j_call: TRBJ2-7
v_call: TRBV20-1
d_call: -
cdr3_aa: CSARGSGNRAYEQYF
cdr3_nt: TGCAGTGCTAGGGGCTCGGGGAATAGGGCCTACGAGCAGTACTTC

clone_size: many
j_call: TRBJ1-6
v_call: TRBV10-1
d_call: TRBD1
cdr3_aa: CASSLSDRSYLIMALHF
cdr3_nt: TGCGCCAGCAGTCTCTCGGACAGGAGCTATTTAATTATGGCCCTCCACTTT

clone_size: -
j_call: TRBJ1-2
v_call: TRBV12-3/TRBV12-4
d_call: -
cdr3_aa: CASSLGDYHHYGYTF
cdr3_nt: TGTGCCAGCAGTTTAGGAGATTACCACCACTATGGCTACACCTTC

clone_size: many
j_call: TRBJ2-2
v_call: TRBV19
d_call: -
cdr3_aa: CASSIGGLNTGELFF
cdr3_nt: TGTGCCAGTAGTATAGGAGGGCTCAACACCGGGGAGCTGTTTTTT

clone_size: few
j_call: TRBJ2-7
v_call: TRBV7-9
d_call: -
cdr3_aa: CASSSYSDGNEQYF
cdr3_nt: TGTGCCAGCAGCTCATACAGTGACGGTAACGAGCAGTACTTC

clone_size: -
j_call: TRBJ2-7
v_call: TRBV2
d_call: TRBD1
cdr3_aa: CASSPLGQGESYEQYF
cdr3_nt: TGTGCCAGCTCCCCTTTAGGACAGGGGGAAAGCTACGAGCAGTACTTC

clone_size: -
j_call: TRBJ2-5
v_call: TRBV25-1
d_call: -
cdr3_aa: CASVGRTEETQYF
cdr3_nt: TGTGCCAGCGTGGGGAGGACAGAAGAGACCCAGTACTTC